This TCR beta chain was captured in a study of T cell changes during pregnancy in multiple sclerosis. This clone was recorded a few times. The germline CDR1 and CDR2 sequences are SNHLY and FYNNEI. Losses at the gene ends were 6 bases for V and 5 bases for J; bases not matched to a gene: 9. The CDR3 contains 15 residues. Some clones are missing from TCRdb's copy, which holds only in-frame ones; the method was immunoSEQ multiplex PCR. The sample consists of tens of thousands of clones, 80% to 90% of them appearing once. The sample in question was peripheral blood, obtained before pregnancy. The rearrangement joins TRBV2 to TRBJ1-5; TRBD1 aligns across 8 bases. This receptor was taken from a female donor with multiple sclerosis, enrolled in a pregnancy study. CDR3 DNA: TGTGCCAGCAGAACAGACAGGGGCTCCCATCAGCCCCAGCATTTT. Its protein product is CASRTDRGSHQPQHF.